This is a list of T cell receptor beta chains from one sample in a study of T-cell reconstitution after alpha-beta-depleted transplantation in children. A single record per CDR3 protein comes from TCRdb applying MiXCR to the PCR reads. The sample lists 250,000 to 350,000 distinct CDR3 sequences, more than 8% occurring once. Sequences were derived from PBMCs from the stem cell graft donor, sampled from the stem cell graft. These receptors were obtained from a human donor who donated a stem cell graft to a child with SCID. CDR3s include the opening cysteine and the closing phenylalanine or tryptophan. D genes are given only for firm matches.

TRBJ2-1,TRBV5-1,TRBD2,CASGSGGDPQVQFF
TRBJ2-7,TRBV5-6,TRBD1,CASSLYRGDTYEQYF
TRBJ2-5,TRBV5-1,NA,CASSYGQQETQYF
TRBJ2-3,TRBV5-6,TRBD2,CASSSDSTSGFATDTQYF
TRBJ2-7,TRBV12-3/TRBV12-4,NA,CASSAGPYEQYF
TRBJ1-3,TRBV12-3/TRBV12-4,NA,CASSFGGSGNTIYF
TRBJ1-6,TRBV5-1,NA,CASSLAPATTDTLHF
TRBJ2-7,TRBV7-2,NA,CASSTPSSYEQYF
TRBJ2-1,TRBV7-3,NA,CASSLTGALYNEQFF
TRBJ2-1,TRBV7-9,TRBD2,CASSAGTRAYNEQFF
TRBJ1-2,TRBV10-2,NA,CASSELSGNYGYTF
TRBJ2-1,TRBV11-2,TRBD2,CASSFLASGGNNEQFF
TRBJ2-5,TRBV5-1,NA,CASSLEIVKETQYF
TRBJ2-3,TRBV5-1,NA,CASKAIYTDTQYF
TRBJ2-2,TRBV18,NA,CASSPPTPTGELFF
TRBJ2-3,TRBV7-6,NA,CASSLLADTQYF
TRBJ2-1,TRBV10-3,NA,CAISGTTTYNEQFF
TRBJ2-1,TRBV10-3,TRBD1,CAISGGQGPLYNEQFF
TRBJ2-7,TRBV3-1,TRBD2,CASSQDRLAGLHEQYF
TRBJ2-2,TRBV25-1,NA,CASQKAAVHTGELFF
TRBJ1-1,TRBV20-1,TRBD1,CSAPGTGGTEAFF
TRBJ2-7,TRBV9,NA,CASSVDQGRTYEQYF
TRBJ2-3,TRBV3-1,TRBD1,CACCQLGTGTHTQYF
TRBJ2-3,TRBV7-9,NA,CASSVERATDTQYF
TRBJ2-4,TRBV14,TRBD1,CASSQDGTGTRNIQYF
TRBJ2-4,TRBV20-1,NA,CSAREIGNIQYF
TRBJ2-2,TRBV12-3/TRBV12-4,TRBD2,CAISLAGGTGELFF
TRBJ2-2,TRBV20-1,NA,CSARGYPTNTGELFF
TRBJ2-1,TRBV3-1,TRBD2,CASSQAQRGGNEQFF
TRBJ1-1,TRBV10-3,TRBD1,CAISLTGVQTEAFF
TRBJ1-3,TRBV10-1,NA,CASSTAQDGNTIYF